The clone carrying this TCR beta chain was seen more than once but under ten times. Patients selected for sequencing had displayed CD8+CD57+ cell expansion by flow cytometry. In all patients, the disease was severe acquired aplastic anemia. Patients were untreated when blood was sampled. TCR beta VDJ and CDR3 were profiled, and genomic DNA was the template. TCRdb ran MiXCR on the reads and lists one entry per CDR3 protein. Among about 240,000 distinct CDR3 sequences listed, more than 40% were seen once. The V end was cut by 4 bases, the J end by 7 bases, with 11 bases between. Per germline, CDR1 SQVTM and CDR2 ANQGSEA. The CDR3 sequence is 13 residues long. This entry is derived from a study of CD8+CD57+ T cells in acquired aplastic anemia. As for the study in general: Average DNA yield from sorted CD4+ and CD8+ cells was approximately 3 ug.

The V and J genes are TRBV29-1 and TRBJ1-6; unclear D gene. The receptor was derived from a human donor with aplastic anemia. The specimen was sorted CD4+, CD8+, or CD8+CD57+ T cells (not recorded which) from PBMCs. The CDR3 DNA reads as TGCAGCGTTGCCCCCGGCCGGAATTCACCCCTCCACTTT. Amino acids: CSVAPGRNSPLHF. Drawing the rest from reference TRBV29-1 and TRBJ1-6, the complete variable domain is SAVISQKPSRDICQRGTSLTIQCQVDSQVTMMFWYRQQPGQSLTLIATANQGSEATYESGFVIDKFPISRPNLTFSTLTVSNMSPEDSSIYLCSVAPGRNSPLHFGNGTRLTVT.